Sequencing of this T cell receptor beta chain was carried out in a study of T-cell memory formation after mild COVID-19. About the study: TCR clustering was largely donor specific. Whole-study findings and limits: Second-wave clones reaching peak frequency on day 37 lacked confirmed SARS-CoV-2 specificity.

Constant-segment primers and 5'RACE yielded cDNA libraries for TCR alpha and TCR beta, each carrying sample barcodes and UMIs. TCRdb recomputed calls from the 5' RACE reads with MiXCR, one row per CDR3 protein. The profile covers around 300,000 distinct CDR3 sequences, with about 20% appearing a single time and about 21% taken by the ten largest. Trimming left V 3 bases short and J 2 bases short, with 14 bases between. The CDR3 has 15 residues. Per germline, CDR1 MNHEY and CDR2 SVGAGI. As regards this clonotype: Its antigen is not identified.

The chain has TRBV6-5 and TRBJ2-7, with D possibly being TRBD1 (5 bases). Sample: PBMCs or a T cell subset sorted from them (not recorded which). The receptor was isolated from a man between 18 and 29 years old who had mild COVID-19 (a few samples of this study predate the infection). Cell type and time point are not known. CDR3 protein: CASSYIWGGTYEQYF. The CDR3 bases are TGTGCCAGCAGTTATATATGGGGCGGCACCTACGAGCAGTACTTC.